This T cell receptor beta chain is from a study of PD-1 blockade in classical Hodgkin lymphoma. Study-wide results and caveats: A significant rise in TCR diversity was seen by C4D1 for CD4+ cells but not for CD8+ cells. Complete responders matched newly diagnosed patients in baseline diversity. Why repertoires differed is undefined; disease activity or prior therapy possibly contributed.

V was pared by 4 bases and J by 4 bases, with 17 bases between. The CDR3 consists of 15 residues. Looked up from germline, CDR1 is LGHNA and CDR2 is YNFKEQ. TCRdb's copy holds only in-frame clones and misses some; the assay was immunoSEQ multiplex PCR. This sample carries tens of thousands of clones, approximately 80% of them seen once, and the ten largest clones take around a fifth. Indicated time point: cycle 4 day 1 (C4D1), after six to seven weeks of nivolumab. Each patient's relapse followed autologous stem cell transplantation, and brentuximab vedotin exposure varied. Complete response, partial response or progressive disease constituted the best responses recorded. In its sample, this clone ranks as medium-sized. Its target is unknown.

The sequencing here drew on peripheral blood mononuclear cells (PBMCs), taken before the fourth cycle of nivolumab. V is TRBV4-2 and J is TRBJ2-7; either TRBD1 or TRBD2 may supply D (5 bases each). The receptor was derived from a human donor with classical Hodgkin lymphoma. The CDR3 is CASSLQGTGPYEQYF. The CDR3 DNA follows: TGTGCCAGCAGCCTTCAGGGCACGGGACCTTACGAGCAGTACTTC.